A selection of T cell receptor beta chains follows, all from one sample in a study of cytomegalovirus exposure and HLA in healthy donors. Only in-frame clones appear in the TCRdb table, and some are missing; sequencing was by immunoSEQ multiplex PCR. The table shows 70,000 or so clones, with roughly 94% occurring only once. Material for sequencing was PBMCs. The receptors originated from a young woman in good health and CMV-seropositive. The CDR3 runs from the conserved cysteine through the conserved F or W. A D gene is named only where the DNA matches it firmly. Rows give clone size only sometimes, using once, few, many, or a class for an expanded clone.

v_call: TRBV9; j_call: TRBJ2-7; clone_size: .; d_call: TRBD2; cdr3_nt: TGTGCCAGCAGCGAAGACAGCGGGACGACCTACGAGCAGTACTTC; cdr3_aa: CASSEDSGTTYEQYF
v_call: TRBV19; j_call: TRBJ2-5; clone_size: .; d_call: .; cdr3_nt: TGTGCCAGTAAGCTGCAGGGGCTTGAAGAGACCCAGTACTTC; cdr3_aa: CASKLQGLEETQYF
v_call: TRBV6-5; j_call: TRBJ1-1; clone_size: once; d_call: .; cdr3_nt: TGTGCCAGCAGTTATGGAGGAATGAACACTGAAGCTTTCTTT; cdr3_aa: CASSYGGMNTEAFF
v_call: TRBV7-9; j_call: TRBJ1-6; clone_size: .; d_call: TRBD1; cdr3_nt: TGTGCCAGCACTTTGGACAGGGGTAATTCACCCCTCCACTTT; cdr3_aa: CASTLDRGNSPLHF
v_call: TRBV6-5; j_call: TRBJ2-5; clone_size: .; d_call: TRBD1; cdr3_nt: TGTGCCAGCAGTGGCGGGACAGGGTCGTCGGAGACCCAGTACTTC; cdr3_aa: CASSGGTGSSETQYF
v_call: TRBV18; j_call: TRBJ2-1; clone_size: once; d_call: TRBD1; cdr3_nt: TGTGCCAGCTCACCTATACAGGGGGTTTCCTACAATGAGCAGTTCTTC; cdr3_aa: CASSPIQGVSYNEQFF
v_call: TRBV10-3; j_call: TRBJ2-5; clone_size: .; d_call: .; cdr3_nt: TGTGCCATCAGTGAGGTGGGCGAAGAGACCCAGTACTTC; cdr3_aa: CAISEVGEETQYF
v_call: TRBV30; j_call: TRBJ2-2; clone_size: once; d_call: TRBD2; cdr3_nt: TGTGCCTGGAGTGGAGCGGGAGTGGCCGGGGAGCTGTTTTTT; cdr3_aa: CAWSGAGVAGELFF
v_call: TRBV7-6; j_call: TRBJ1-1; clone_size: .; d_call: TRBD1; cdr3_nt: TGTGCCAGCAGCCCCGTGCCCGGGACAGGAAGTGGTGAAGCTTTCTTT; cdr3_aa: CASSPVPGTGSGEAFF
v_call: TRBV18; j_call: TRBJ2-1; clone_size: .; d_call: TRBD1; cdr3_nt: TGTGCCAGCATTACAGGGGGCCCAATCAATGAGCAGTTCTTC; cdr3_aa: CASITGGPINEQFF
v_call: TRBV27; j_call: TRBJ2-3; clone_size: .; d_call: .; cdr3_nt: TGTGCCAGCAGTCCCCGCGGCTCCACAGATACGCAGTATTTT; cdr3_aa: CASSPRGSTDTQYF
v_call: TRBV11-2; j_call: TRBJ2-7; clone_size: .; d_call: TRBD1; cdr3_nt: TGTGCCAGCAGCTTGGTGGACAGGGGCGTCTCCTACGAGCAGTACTTC; cdr3_aa: CASSLVDRGVSYEQYF
v_call: TRBV2; j_call: TRBJ2-2; clone_size: .; d_call: .; cdr3_nt: TGTGCCAGCAGTGGGGCTAACACCGGGGAGCTGTTTTTT; cdr3_aa: CASSGANTGELFF
v_call: TRBV11-2; j_call: TRBJ2-2; clone_size: .; d_call: TRBD2; cdr3_nt: TGTGCCAGCAGCTTAGAGGCGGGAGGCAGTGTCGGGGAGCTGTTTTTT; cdr3_aa: CASSLEAGGSVGELFF
v_call: TRBV30; j_call: TRBJ2-3; clone_size: .; d_call: TRBD2; cdr3_nt: TGTGCCTGGAGTTCGAGCGGGAGGGCCGAAGATACGCAGTATTTT; cdr3_aa: CAWSSSGRAEDTQYF
v_call: TRBV4-1; j_call: TRBJ2-3; clone_size: .; d_call: .; cdr3_nt: TGCGCCAGCAGCCAATCACCCCCGCGCGATACGCAGTATTTT; cdr3_aa: CASSQSPPRDTQYF
v_call: TRBV5-4; j_call: TRBJ1-1; clone_size: .; d_call: TRBD1; cdr3_nt: TGTGCCAGCAGCTCCGACGGAGCGGTAAATTTACAGGGGGTGAACACTGAAGCTTTCTTT; cdr3_aa: CASSSDGAVNLQGVNTEAFF
v_call: TRBV6-1; j_call: TRBJ1-2; clone_size: .; d_call: TRBD1; cdr3_nt: TGTGCCAGCAGTTTGGACAGGGGCGATGGCTACACCTTC; cdr3_aa: CASSLDRGDGYTF
v_call: TRBV18; j_call: TRBJ2-1; clone_size: .; d_call: TRBD2; cdr3_nt: TGTGCCAGCGTCACCTTATGGGCGGGAGAGACCTACAATGAGCAGTTCTTC; cdr3_aa: CASVTLWAGETYNEQFF
v_call: TRBV27; j_call: TRBJ2-1; clone_size: .; d_call: TRBD2; cdr3_nt: TGTGCCAGCAGTATGACTAGCGGGGTCTTAGATGAGCAGTTCTTC; cdr3_aa: CASSMTSGVLDEQFF
v_call: TRBV6-1; j_call: TRBJ2-1; clone_size: .; d_call: .; cdr3_nt: TGTGCCAGCAGCCCTAGAGACAATGAGCAGTTCTTC; cdr3_aa: CASSPRDNEQFF
v_call: TRBV30; j_call: TRBJ2-1; clone_size: .; d_call: TRBD2; cdr3_nt: TGTGCCTGGAGCCAGCGGGAGGCCCCGCTCTTC; cdr3_aa: CAWSQREAPLF
v_call: TRBV7-9; j_call: TRBJ1-1; clone_size: .; d_call: .; cdr3_nt: TGTGCCAGCAGCTTAGGGGGCAGCAACACTGAAGCTTTCTTT; cdr3_aa: CASSLGGSNTEAFF
v_call: TRBV7-9; j_call: TRBJ2-5; clone_size: .; d_call: .; cdr3_nt: TGTGCCAGCAGCTTAGCCGAAGAGACCCAGTACTTC; cdr3_aa: CASSLAEETQYF
v_call: TRBV7-9; j_call: TRBJ2-7; clone_size: once; d_call: TRBD1; cdr3_nt: TGTGCCAGCAGCTCTGGGACAGTCCCTTCCTCCTACGAGCAGTACTTC; cdr3_aa: CASSSGTVPSSYEQYF
v_call: TRBV6-1; j_call: TRBJ2-3; clone_size: .; d_call: .; cdr3_nt: TGTGCCAGCACCCCAGGACTATTCGTTGGAGATACGCAGTATTTT; cdr3_aa: CASTPGLFVGDTQYF
v_call: TRBV7-2; j_call: TRBJ2-3; clone_size: .; d_call: .; cdr3_nt: TGTGCCAGCAGCTTAGGAGCCCTACCTGATACGCAGTATTTT; cdr3_aa: CASSLGALPDTQYF
v_call: TRBV11-3; j_call: TRBJ2-1; clone_size: .; d_call: .; cdr3_nt: TGTGCCAGCAGCTTAGATATTAGCTACAATGAGCAGTTCTTC; cdr3_aa: CASSLDISYNEQFF